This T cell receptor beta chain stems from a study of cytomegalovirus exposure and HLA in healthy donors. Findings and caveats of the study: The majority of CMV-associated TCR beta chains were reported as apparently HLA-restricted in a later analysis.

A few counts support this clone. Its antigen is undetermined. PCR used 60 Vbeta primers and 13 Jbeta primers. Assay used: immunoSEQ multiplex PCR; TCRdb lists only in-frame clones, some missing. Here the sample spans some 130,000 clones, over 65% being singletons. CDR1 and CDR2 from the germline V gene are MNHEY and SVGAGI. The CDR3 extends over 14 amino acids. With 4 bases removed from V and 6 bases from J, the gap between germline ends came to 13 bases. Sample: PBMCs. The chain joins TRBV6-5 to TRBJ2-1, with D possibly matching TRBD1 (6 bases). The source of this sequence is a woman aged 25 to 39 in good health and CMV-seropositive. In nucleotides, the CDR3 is TGTGCCAGCAGTTCCTGGCAGGGGTTCAATGAGCAGTTCTTC. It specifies CASSSWQGFNEQFF.